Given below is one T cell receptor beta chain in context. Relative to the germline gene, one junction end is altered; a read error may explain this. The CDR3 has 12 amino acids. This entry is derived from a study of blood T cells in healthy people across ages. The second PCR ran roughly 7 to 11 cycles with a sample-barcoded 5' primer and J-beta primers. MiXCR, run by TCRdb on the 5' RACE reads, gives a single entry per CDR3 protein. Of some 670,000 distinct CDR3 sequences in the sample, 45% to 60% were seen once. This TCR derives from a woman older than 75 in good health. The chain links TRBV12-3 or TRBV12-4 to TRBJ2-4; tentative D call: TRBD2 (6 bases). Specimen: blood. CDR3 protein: CVSSYSGGEQYF. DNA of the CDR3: TGTGTCAGCAGTTACTCTGGAGGGGAGCAGTACTTC.